This TCR beta chain came from a study of cytomegalovirus exposure and HLA in healthy donors. Trimming removed 5 bases from V and 7 bases from J, with 8 bases in between. Per the germline V gene, CDR1 is SGHAT and CDR2 is FQNNGV. The CDR3 is made up of 11 amino acids. Primers for the PCR totalled 60 Vbeta and 13 Jbeta. Sequenced by immunoSEQ multiplex PCR; TCRdb stores in-frame clones only, minus some. Here the sample spans 100,000 to 150,000 clones, about 80% being singletons. The clonotype comes from a man aged 25 to 40 in good health and CMV-seropositive. The chain joins TRBV11-2 to TRBJ1-1, with D possibly matching TRBD1 (6 bases). The specimen sequenced was PBMCs. The CDR3 sequence is CASSVRGEAFF. The CDR3 region has the DNA TGTGCCAGCAGCGTCAGGGGTGAAGCTTTCTTT.